The next 20 T cell receptor beta chains were all read from a single sample in a study of blood T cell repertoires in COVID-19. The protocol was immunoSEQ multiplex PCR, while the TCRdb copy is restricted to in-frame clones and leaves out a portion. Of about 270,000 clones in the sample, over 75% were seen once. Input material: peripheral blood. The origin of the receptors is a human donor in a cohort sampled during active COVID-19.

The chain has TRBV6-5 and TRBJ2-7, with TRBD1 as a possible D gene (6 bases). The CDR3 is made up of 15 amino acids. With 4 bases removed from V and 1 base from J, the gap between germline ends came to 14 bases. Germline lookup yields CDR1 MNHEY and CDR2 SVGAGI. CDR3 DNA sequence: TGTGCCAGCAGTTCGACAGGAACCCATTCCTACGAGCAGTACTTC. It specifies CASSSTGTHSYEQYF.

This chain uses TRBV24-1 with TRBJ1-5; the match to TRBD1 covers 7 bases. J gave up 6 bases and V 9 bases, and 7 bases lay outside the gene matches. The length of the CDR3 is 13 residues. Germline CDR1 reads KGHDR; CDR2 reads SFDVKD. The chain's CDR3 is CATAGGEGQPQHF. The CDR3 region has the DNA TGTGCCACCGCAGGGGGTGAGGGTCAGCCCCAGCATTTT.

The chain couples TRBV7-2 to TRBJ1-2, with 7 bases matching TRBD1. Germline lookup yields CDR1 SGHTA and CDR2 FQGNSA. The CDR3 covers 13 residues. V shed 6 bases, J shed 7 bases, and the junction held 8 bases outside the gene matches. CDR3 DNA sequence: TGTGCCAGCAGACAGCCGACAGGGTTTGGCTACACCTTC. Its protein is CASRQPTGFGYTF.

V gene TRBV6-5 combines with J gene TRBJ2-7, with 12 positions matching TRBD2. Trimming cost V 6 bases and J 5 bases; bases outside gene matches: 8. The CDR3 is 15 residues long. Looked up from germline, CDR1 is MNHEY and CDR2 is SVGAGI. The CDR3 region has the DNA TGTGCCAGCAGATTGACTAGCGGGAGAGCCCACGAGCAGTACTTC. Translating it yields CASRLTSGRAHEQYF.

V gene TRBV7-9 combines with J gene TRBJ2-1, with 9 bases aligning to TRBD1. The CDR3 length is 14 residues. Unmatched junction bases numbered 3, after V lost 2 bases and J lost 7 bases. Germline loops: CDR1 SEHNR, CDR2 FQNEAQ (reference sequence). CDR3 coding DNA: TGTGCCAGCAGCTTACCACAGGGGGCAAATGAGCAGTTCTTC. It yields the protein CASSLPQGANEQFF. Based on the CDR3 plus reference TRBV7-9 and TRBJ2-1, the full variable domain is DTGVSQNPRHKITKRGQNVTFRCDPISEHNRLYWYRQTLGQGPEFLTYFQNEAQLEKSRLLSDRFSAERPKGSFSTLEIQRTEQGDSAMYLCASSLPQGANEQFFGPGTRLTVL.

This clone has more than one count but fewer than ten. V and J are TRBV6-5 and TRBJ1-2; weak D call: TRBD1 (6 bases). Germline CDR1 is MNHEY and CDR2 is SVGAGI. CDR3 length: 13 residues. The ends were cut back, 2 bases at V and 11 bases at J, with 15 bases in the middle. This CDR3 is CASSYEAGGSYTF. The CDR3 DNA sequence: TGTGCCAGCAGTTACGAAGCGGGGGGCTCTTACACCTTC.

The sample holds a few counts of this clone. CDR3 sequence (DNA): TGTGCCAGCAGCCCAGTACCCAGCGCTGGCTACGAGCAGTACTTC. Protein product: CASSPVPSAGYEQYF. V is TRBV6-6 and J is TRBJ2-7; D remains ambiguous. The CDR3 covers 15 residues. CDR1 and CDR2 from the germline V gene are MNHNY and SVGAGI (reference sequence). Trimming removed 6 bases from V and 3 bases from J, with 18 bases in between.

This chain connects TRBV24-1 to TRBJ2-7; 10 positions match TRBD1. V dropped 2 bases and J dropped 6; count of bases not matched to a gene: 9. Germline V gives CDR1 KGHDR, CDR2 SFDVKD. This CDR3 contains 16 residues. In DNA form, the CDR3 reads TGTGCCACCAGTGATTCTACCTGGACAGGGGGGACCGAGCAGTACTTC. This gives the protein CATSDSTWTGGTEQYF.

This clone was detected only a few times. Other DNA sequences within the sample encode an identical CDR3. J is TRBJ1-6 and V is TRBV7-8; D may be TRBD1 (5 bases). In germline, CDR1 is SGHVS, CDR2 FQNEAQ. Trimming removed 0 bases from V and 1 base from J, with 7 bases in between. CDR3 size: 16 residues. CDR3 protein: CASSLAGGSYNSPLHF. The CDR3 DNA sequence: TGTGCCAGCAGCTTAGCGGGGGGATCCTATAATTCACCCCTCCACTTT.

About this clone: This specimen includes other DNA sequences encoding the same CDR3. The chain carries TRBV7-8 and TRBJ2-7, with TRBD2 matching over 8 bases. V lost 2 bases and J lost 0; bases outside the gene matches: 0. Germline loops: CDR1 SGHVS, CDR2 FQNEAQ. This CDR3 has 14 amino acids. This CDR3 reads CASSLSGSSYEQYF. The CDR3 DNA follows: TGTGCCAGCAGCTTAAGCGGGAGCTCCTACGAGCAGTACTTC.

V usage is TRBV29-1 and J usage is TRBJ1-2; 7 positions match TRBD1. Per the germline V gene, CDR1 is SQVTM and CDR2 is ANQGSEA. The CDR3 has 13 amino acids. The V and J ends lost 6 bases and 3 bases, in that order; junction bases with no gene match: 7. CDR3 DNA: TGCAGCGTCCATCAAGACAGGGACTATGGCTACACCTTC. Translated: CSVHQDRDYGYTF. Combining the CDR3 with reference TRBV29-1 and TRBJ1-2 gives the whole variable domain SAVISQKPSRDICQRGTSLTIQCQVDSQVTMMFWYRQQPGQSLTLIATANQGSEATYESGFVIDKFPISRPNLTFSTLTVSNMSPEDSSIYLCSVHQDRDYGYTFGSGTRLTVV.

V gene TRBV19 combines with J gene TRBJ2-2, with TRBD2 matching 13 bases. V lost 6 bases, J lost 7 bases, and 5 bases stayed unmatched. The germline V gene encodes CDR1 LNHDA and CDR2 SQIVND (reference sequence). The CDR3 contains 15 residues. The CDR3 sequence: CASRLAGGPDGELFF. The DNA for the CDR3 is TGTGCCAGTAGACTAGCGGGAGGGCCTGACGGGGAGCTGTTTTTT.

This clone has a handful of counts. This rearrangement joins TRBV19 to TRBJ1-5, with TRBD1 identical over 7 bases. CDR1 and CDR2 from the germline V gene are LNHDA and SQIVND (reference sequence). The V and J ends lost 6 bases and 1 base, in that order; junction bases with no gene match: 6. The CDR3 has 15 amino acids. The CDR3 coding sequence is TGTGCCAGTAGCACGGGACAGAGAAGCAATCAGCCCCAGCATTTT. Residues: CASSTGQRSNQPQHF.

Turning to this clone: Other DNA variants within this sample encode the same CDR3. The CDR3 sequence is CASSLQGNTEAFF. The DNA of the CDR3 is TGTGCCAGCAGTCTTCAGGGGAACACTGAAGCTTTCTTT. This chain links TRBV12-3 or TRBV12-4 with TRBJ1-1, with D possibly TRBD1 on 5 matching bases. The CDR3 runs to 13 residues. Between the trimmed V and J ends, which lost 5 bases and 1 base, there was a span of 8 bases.

This clone has a single count. The chain couples TRBV7-2 to TRBJ1-1, with D tentatively TRBD1 (5 bases). The CDR3 contains 17 residues. The germline V gene has CDR1 SGHTA and CDR2 FQGNSA. Trimming stripped 4 bases from V and 2 bases from J, with 20 bases between. The CDR3 loop is CASSSPPGERFNTEAFF. CDR3 sequence (DNA): TGTGCCAGCAGCTCCCCCCCGGGGGAGCGTTTCAACACTGAAGCTTTCTTT.

This clone was detected a few times. V gene TRBV5-6 combines with J gene TRBJ1-2; D gene uncertain. The V gene lost 0 bases and the J gene lost 2 bases, with 8 bases spanning the gap. CDR3 size: 14 residues. Germline V gene lookup returns CDR1 SGHDT and CDR2 YYEEEE. The CDR3 bases are TGTGCCAGCAGCTTGGGAGAGGGAAACTATGGCTACACCTTC. It translates to CASSLGEGNYGYTF.

This chain joins TRBV7-9 and TRBJ1-5; D call uncertain. V was pared by 5 bases and J by 0 bases, with 11 bases between. Germline CDR1 is SEHNR and CDR2 is FQNEAQ (reference sequence). This CDR3 has 15 amino acids. The CDR3 nucleotides read TGTGCCAGCAGCCCAGGAGACTATAGCAATCAGCCCCAGCATTTT. This gives the protein CASSPGDYSNQPQHF.

This clone has only one observation. The V call is TRBV11-2, the J call TRBJ1-3; TRBD1 might be the D (5 bases). Germline V lookup: CDR1 SGHAT, CDR2 FQNNGV. Trimming shortened V by 1 base and J by 0 bases, and 19 bases separated the two germline ends. CDR3 length equals 19 residues. CDR3 nucleotides: TGTGCCAGCAGCTTAGCGACACCAGGGTCTCCTCACTCTGGAAACACCATATATTTT. Translated: CASSLATPGSPHSGNTIYF.

This clone was found once. V and J are TRBV19 and TRBJ2-7; 9 nucleotides line up with TRBD1. The CDR3 contains 13 residues. The V segment lost 5 bases and the J segment 9 bases; nucleotides outside the gene matches: 8. CDR1 is LNHDA and CDR2 is SQIVND in the germline V gene (reference sequence). CDR3 residues: CASSFTRGQGQYF. Written as DNA, the CDR3 is TGTGCCAGTAGTTTCACGAGGGGACAGGGGCAGTACTTC.

This chain joins TRBV5-1 and TRBJ2-5; 8 bases align to TRBD2. The CDR3 is 16 amino acids. Germline assignment: CDR1 SGHRS and CDR2 YFSETQ. The junction had 10 bases not matched to a gene; V was cut back by 4 bases and J by 2 bases. CDR3: CASSPGWRGDQETQYF. In DNA, the CDR3 is TGCGCCAGCAGCCCGGGCTGGCGGGGGGATCAAGAGACCCAGTACTTC.